This T cell receptor (beta chain) derives from a study of blood T cell repertoires in COVID-19. A few counts support this clone. Libraries were prepared by immunoSEQ multiplex PCR; TCRdb keeps only in-frame clonotypes and omits some of them. The table shows 100,000 to 140,000 clones, with 88% occurring only once. The CDR3 contains 15 residues. Trimming left V 0 bases short and J 4 bases short, with 12 bases between. Looked up from germline, CDR1 is SGHRS and CDR2 is YFSETQ. This chain links TRBV5-1 with TRBJ2-3; the D is unclear. The receptor was derived from a man between 50 and 59 years old with active or convalescent COVID-19. Sample: peripheral blood. CDR3 amino acids: CASSLGQSGSDTQYF. CDR3 nucleotides: TGCGCCAGCAGCTTGGGTCAGTCTGGCTCAGATACGCAGTATTTT. The entire variable domain, with the rest obtained from reference TRBV5-1 and TRBJ2-3, is as follows: KAGVTQTPRYLIKTRGQQVTLSCSPISGHRSVSWYQQTPGQGLQFLFEYFSETQRNKGNFPGRFSGRQFSNSRSEMNVSTLELGDSALYLCASSLGQSGSDTQYFGPGTRLTVL.